This TCR beta chain was sequenced in a study of tumor-infiltrating lymphocytes in primary liver carcinoma. Germline CDR1 and CDR2: SGHAT and FQNNGV. The CDR3 loop spans 14 amino acids. A note on this clonotype: At one end, the junction sequence differs from germline, possibly due to a read error.

Starting from roughly 540 ng of total RNA, TCR beta cDNA was produced with a primer in the constant region. Libraries covering TCR beta were generated through three nested multiplex PCR rounds (using a slightly modified ARM-PCR). PCR rounds one and two used TRBV1-TRBV30 forward primers with a C-beta reverse primer for around 11 cycles each. TCRdb called the multiplex PCR reads again in MiXCR, with one record for every CDR3 protein. The data show approximately 210,000 distinct CDR3 sequences, 65% seen once. Germline DNA was also extracted, and blood RNA derived from unsorted whole blood. The sequence derives from an older woman with primary liver carcinoma and hepatitis B virus infection. Sequences were obtained from peripheral blood. The chain has TRBV11-2 and TRBJ2-5, with a possible D match to TRBD2 (5 bases). The CDR3 sequence: CASSPQWTQEAQYF. The CDR3, as DNA: TGTGCCAGCAGCCCCCAATGGACTCAAGAGGCCCAGTACTTC.